The 6 T cell receptor beta chains below all came from one sample that was sequenced in a study of OX40 agonist ivuxolimab in advanced cancers. Generated by immunoSEQ multiplex PCR, the TCRdb table keeps only in-frame clones and is missing some. The table shows about 150,000 clones, with about nine tenths occurring only once. The sequencing used CD4+ or CD8+ T cells sorted from blood, collected in a trial of the OX40 agonist ivuxolimab. These receptors were taken from an adult with an advanced solid tumor such as melanoma, head and neck, liver or kidney cancer.

The chain joins TRBV5-1 to TRBJ1-5; the match to TRBD1 covers 7 bases. The CDR3 consists of 14 residues. The germline CDR1 and CDR2 sequences are SGHRS and YFSETQ. V dropped 4 bases and J dropped 7; count of bases not matched to a gene: 8. CDR3 sequence reads: CASSPGGTAQPQHF. The CDR3 DNA sequence: TGCGCCAGCAGCCCCGGTGGGACAGCCCAGCCCCAGCATTTT.

This chain uses TRBV28 with TRBJ2-6; tentatively, D is TRBD2 (6 bases). The CDR3 extends over 16 amino acids. V lost 9 bases to trimming and J lost 0 bases, with 15 bases between them. The germline gives CDR1 MDHEN, CDR2 SYDVKM. In DNA form, the CDR3 reads TGTGCCAGTGCCGGGACGGACTACTCTGGGGCCAACGTCCTGACTTTC. It encodes CASAGTDYSGANVLTF.

The chain uses TRBV11-2 and TRBJ1-2; 12 bases map to TRBD1. Germline CDR1 and CDR2: SGHAT and FQNNGV. V shed 1 base and J 7 bases; nucleotides not matched to a gene: 10. The CDR3 has 17 residues. CDR3 sequence: CASSLVWGDRGRVGYTF. The CDR3 DNA sequence: TGTGCCAGCAGCTTAGTTTGGGGGGACAGGGGGCGCGTTGGCTACACCTTC.

This clone was observed once. This chain uses TRBV5-1 with TRBJ1-1, with D possibly being TRBD1 (5 bases). The germline V gene encodes CDR1 SGHRS and CDR2 YFSETQ. The ends were cut back, 1 base at V and 3 bases at J, with 10 bases in the middle. The CDR3 contains 14 residues. CDR3 nucleotides: TGCGCCAGCAGCTTGAACACAGGAGACACTGAAGCTTTCTTT. Its translation: CASSLNTGDTEAFF.

The J gene is TRBJ1-4, the V gene TRBV19; TRBD1 matches at 8 bases. V lost 5 bases, J lost 3 bases, and 5 bases stayed unmatched. The CDR3 spans 15 residues. CDR1 LNHDA and CDR2 SQIVND come from the germline V gene (reference sequence). CDR3 nucleotide sequence: TGTGCCAGTAGTGTCAGGGGGCGAGCTAATGAAAAACTGTTTTTT. Amino acid sequence: CASSVRGRANEKLFF. Complete variable domain (other parts from reference TRBV19 and TRBJ1-4): DGGITQSPKYLFRKEGQNVTLSCEQNLNHDAMYWYRQDPGQGLRLIYYSQIVNDFQKGDIAEGYSVSREKKESFPLTVTSAQKNPTAFYLCASSVRGRANEKLFFGSGTQLSVL.

This clone was picked up one time. The chain carries TRBV7-6 and TRBJ1-1, with TRBD1 as a possible D gene (5 bases). This CDR3 comprises 18 residues. Trimming removed 0 bases at V and 3 bases at J, with 20 bases between. Germline CDR1 reads SGHVS; CDR2 reads FNYEAQ. As DNA, the CDR3 is TGTGCCAGCAGCTTAGCGGCCCGGGGAGGGGCTGGGGACACTGAAGCTTTCTTT. It codes for CASSLAARGGAGDTEAFF.